Included here is one T cell receptor (beta chain) sequence, with context. What it binds is unknown. A multiplex PCR was run with 60 Vbeta primers and 13 Jbeta primers. This table comes from immunoSEQ multiplex PCR, and its TCRdb copy is limited to in-frame clones, with some not included. The sample has 200,000 to 250,000 clones; 65% to 85% are singletons. The record originates from a study of cytomegalovirus exposure and HLA in healthy donors. Study results and limitations: According to reports, the classifier identified cytomegalovirus status with high specificity and sensitivity.

Trimming pared 4 bases from V and 1 base from J, leaving 20 bases between. This CDR3 is built from 17 residues. Germline V gives CDR1 SGHAT, CDR2 FQNNGV. The TCR was taken from a young man in good health and CMV-seronegative. The chain combines TRBV11-2 with TRBJ2-7, with D possibly being TRBD1 (5 bases). The sample was PBMCs. CDR3 bases: TGTGCCAGCAGCTCACGGGCTGGGCAGGGTTTGTCCTACGAGCAGTACTTC. Protein: CASSSRAGQGLSYEQYF.